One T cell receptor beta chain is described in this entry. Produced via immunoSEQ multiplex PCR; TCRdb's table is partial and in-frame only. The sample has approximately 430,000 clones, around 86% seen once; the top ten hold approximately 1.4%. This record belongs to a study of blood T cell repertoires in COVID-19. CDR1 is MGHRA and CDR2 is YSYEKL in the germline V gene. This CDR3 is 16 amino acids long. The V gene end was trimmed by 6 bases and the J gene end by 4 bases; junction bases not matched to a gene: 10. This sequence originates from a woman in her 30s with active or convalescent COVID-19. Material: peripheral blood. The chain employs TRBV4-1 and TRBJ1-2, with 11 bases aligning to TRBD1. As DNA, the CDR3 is TGCGCCAGCAGGCCGGGACAGGGGGATATTATCTATGGCTACACCTTC. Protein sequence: CASRPGQGDIIYGYTF.